One sample yielded the 19 T cell receptor beta chains listed below, sequenced in a study of OX40 agonist ivuxolimab in advanced cancers. The method was immunoSEQ multiplex PCR; TCRdb's version includes in-frame clones alone and lacks a portion of them. In the table there are tens of thousands of clones, roughly 90% of which are singletons. The specimen comprised CD4+ or CD8+ T cells sorted from blood, sampled in a trial of the OX40 agonist ivuxolimab. Every receptor here comes from an adult with an advanced solid tumor such as melanoma, head and neck, liver or kidney cancer.

The rearrangement uses TRBV2 and TRBJ2-7; a possible D gene is TRBD1 (6 bases). Germline V gene data show CDR1 as SNHLY and CDR2 as FYNNEI. The ends were cut back, 8 bases at V and 2 bases at J, with 19 bases in the middle. This CDR3 has 15 amino acids. DNA of the CDR3: TGTGCCAGCGGCAGGGGAAGCGCGGGTACCTACGAGCAGTACTTC. It codes for CASGRGSAGTYEQYF.

This clone showed up just once. The chain recombines TRBV27 with TRBJ2-3; tentatively, D is TRBD1 or TRBD2 (5 bases each). CDR3 size: 15 residues. The germline V gene has CDR1 MNHEY and CDR2 SMNVEV (reference sequence). The V end was cut by 1 base, the J end by 0 bases, with 8 bases between. The CDR3 sequence: CASSLLWGSTDTQYF. CDR3 coding DNA: TGTGCCAGCAGTTTATTGTGGGGGAGCACAGATACGCAGTATTTT.

This rearrangement joins TRBV5-6 to TRBJ2-2, with 11 bases identical to TRBD1. Germline-derived CDR1 and CDR2 are SGHDT and YYEEEE. The V and J ends lost 2 bases and 7 bases, in that order; junction bases with no gene match: 4. CDR3 length equals 15 residues. The CDR3 is CASSFRDRGFGELFF. The CDR3 nucleotides read TGTGCCAGCAGCTTCCGGGACAGGGGGTTCGGGGAGCTGTTTTTT.

In the case of this clone: The same CDR3 also results from other DNA sequences found in this sample. The V call is TRBV4-2, the J call TRBJ2-3, with TRBD2 matching over 13 bases. Germline lookup yields CDR1 LGHNA and CDR2 YNFKEQ. Trimming at V came to 0 bases and at J to 9 bases, leaving 9 bases not matched to a gene. There are 17 residues in the CDR3. In nucleotides, the CDR3 is TGTGCCAGCAGCCAAGAGACTAGCGGGGGGTTCAAAGGGACGCAGTATTTT. Residues: CASSQETSGGFKGTQYF.

The J gene is TRBJ2-7, the V gene TRBV18, with D possibly TRBD2 on 6 matching bases. V lost 3 bases and J 3 bases, leaving 18 bases between the germline ends. This CDR3 has 16 residues. Germline CDR1 KGHSH, CDR2 LQKENI. The CDR3 bases are TGTGCCAGCTCACCCGTTAGACAATATAGCGGCTACGAGCAGTACTTC. It yields the protein CASSPVRQYSGYEQYF.

This chain connects TRBV14 to TRBJ1-3, with no clear D. Germline V CDR1 and CDR2: SGHDN, FVKESK. The CDR3 length is 16 residues. The V gene lost 0 bases and the J gene lost 0 bases, with 9 bases spanning the gap. This chain's CDR3 is CASSQDWRFSGNTIYF. CDR3 nucleotides: TGTGCCAGCAGCCAAGATTGGAGATTCTCTGGAAACACCATATATTTT.

The chain employs TRBV6-5 and TRBJ1-2; weak D call: TRBD1 (5 bases). The CDR3 length is 14 residues. Germline CDR1 reads MNHEY; CDR2 reads SVGAGI. V lost 0 bases to trimming and J lost 8 bases, with 13 bases between them. The CDR3 DNA reads TGTGCCAGCAGTTACTCCCGGCAGGGCGGGGGCTACACCTTC. This codes for CASSYSRQGGGYTF.

The chain is built from TRBV7-6 and TRBJ2-5; D perhaps matches TRBD2 (6 bases). Trimming stripped 3 bases from V and 4 bases from J, with 15 bases between. Germline V gene sequence: CDR1 SGHVS, CDR2 FNYEAQ. The length of the CDR3 is 15 residues. The CDR3 here is CASSLRGGVGETQYF. CDR3 DNA sequence: TGTGCCAGCAGCTTGCGGGGAGGAGTAGGAGAGACCCAGTACTTC.

The gene calls are TRBV19 and TRBJ2-1; TRBD2 matches 10 bases. In germline, CDR1 is LNHDA, CDR2 SQIVND (reference sequence). The CDR3 contains 18 residues. V dropped 1 base and J dropped 10; count of bases not matched to a gene: 16. For the CDR3, the DNA is TGTGCCAGTAGTATAGGAGGCTCGTGGCTAGCGGGAGCGAACGAGCAGTTCTTC. Its protein is CASSIGGSWLAGANEQFF.

V and J are TRBV6-5 and TRBJ1-1; D gene uncertain. Trimming stripped 0 bases from V and 5 bases from J, with 4 bases between. CDR1 is MNHEY and CDR2 is SVGAGI in the germline V gene. The CDR3 length is 12 residues. CDR3 DNA sequence: TGTGCCAGCAGTTACTCAAGGACTGAAGCTTTCTTT. Residues: CASSYSRTEAFF.

The V gene is TRBV19, the J gene TRBJ1-5; D possibly corresponds to TRBD1 (6 bases). V lost 4 bases to trimming and J lost 7 bases, with 20 bases between them. The germline gives CDR1 LNHDA, CDR2 SQIVND (reference sequence). CDR3 length equals 16 residues. The CDR3: CASSTGIWDTGQPQHF. CDR3 DNA: TGTGCCAGTAGTACCGGGATCTGGGACACAGGACAGCCCCAGCATTTT.

The chain employs TRBV5-5 and TRBJ1-2; 10 bases match TRBD1. CDR3 length equals 14 residues. J lost 4 bases, V lost 4 bases, and 4 bases had no gene match. The germline V gene encodes CDR1 SGHKS and CDR2 YYEKEE (reference sequence). CDR3 sequence (DNA): TGTGCCAGCAGCCCCCGGGACAGGGGCTATGGCTACACCTTC. The encoded protein is CASSPRDRGYGYTF. The full variable domain, with the rest looked up from reference TRBV5-5 and TRBJ1-2, is DAGVTQSPTHLIKTRGQQVTLRCSPISGHKSVSWYQQVLGQGPQFIFQYYEKEERGRGNFPDRFSARQFPNYSSELNVNALLLGDSALYLCASSPRDRGYGYTFGSGTRLTVV.

V and J are TRBV2 and TRBJ2-5; no clear D. Germline values: CDR1 SNHLY, CDR2 FYNNEI. V lost 3 bases, J lost 2 bases, and 13 bases lay in between. This CDR3 has 15 amino acids. The CDR3 reads CASSDGSIMQETQYF. In nucleotides, the CDR3 is TGTGCCAGCAGTGATGGGTCGATCATGCAAGAGACCCAGTACTTC.

V is TRBV6-1 and J is TRBJ1-3; weak D call: TRBD1 (6 bases). V was trimmed by 3 bases and J by 5 bases, leaving 26 bases between them. The CDR3 extends over 19 amino acids. CDR1 and CDR2 (germline): MNHNS, SASEGT. CDR3 coding DNA: TGTGCCAGCAGTGACGGGGGAACAGGGAGGAGTTGGCCTCGAAACACCATATATTTT. This encodes CASSDGGTGRSWPRNTIYF.

The V call is TRBV28, the J call TRBJ1-5, with D unresolved. V lost 2 bases and J 0 bases, leaving 8 bases between the germline ends. The CDR3 consists of 15 residues. Germline V lookup: CDR1 MDHEN, CDR2 SYDVKM. The CDR3 protein is CASSLPGSSNQPQHF. CDR3 DNA: TGTGCCAGCAGTTTACCGGGCTCTAGCAATCAGCCCCAGCATTTT.

The gene calls are TRBV10-3 and TRBJ2-5; D may match TRBD1 or TRBD2 (5 bases each). The CDR3 runs to 13 residues. Trimming pared 10 bases from V and 2 bases from J, leaving 14 bases between. CDR1 is ENHRY and CDR2 is SYGVKD in the germline V gene. In DNA form, the CDR3 reads TGTGCCACGAACGGGGACCTGCAAGAGACCCAGTACTTC. Encoded protein: CATNGDLQETQYF.

The chain employs TRBV7-8 and TRBJ2-2; D may be TRBD1 (5 bases). Germline V lookup: CDR1 SGHVS, CDR2 FQNEAQ. This CDR3 is 15 amino acids long. V lost 3 bases to trimming and J lost 6 bases, with 14 bases between them. CDR3 sequence: CASSLASGFSGELFF. In nucleotides, the CDR3 is TGTGCCAGCAGCTTGGCCTCAGGGTTTTCCGGGGAGCTGTTTTTT.

This clone appeared a single time. V gene TRBV11-2 combines with J gene TRBJ2-5, with a tentative D call TRBD1 (7 bases). The CDR3 has 14 residues. Germline V gene data show CDR1 as SGHAT and CDR2 as FQNNGV. The V gene lost 4 bases and the J gene lost 5 bases, with 14 bases spanning the gap. The CDR3 here is CASSYPGGRETQYF. The CDR3 DNA follows: TGTGCCAGCAGCTACCCAGGGGGGCGGGAGACCCAGTACTTC.

The chain combines TRBV27 with TRBJ1-2; a weak D match, TRBD1 (5 bases). Germline lookup yields CDR1 MNHEY and CDR2 SMNVEV (reference sequence). V shed 5 bases and J shed 7 bases, with 14 bases lying between them. The CDR3 is 13 amino acids. As DNA, the CDR3 is TGTGCCAGCAGTACCCCCAGGGTCCTTGGCTACACCTTC. Residues: CASSTPRVLGYTF.